The clone carrying this T cell receptor (beta chain) was seen ten or more times. The antigen is not known. The data were taken from a study of T cells in Graves' hyperthyroidism and ophthalmopathy. Regions amplified from RNA transcripts were the TCR beta CDR3 regions. When the TCR CDR3 underwent first-round RT-PCR, the HTBI primer set was used. TCRdb re-called the multiplex PCR reads with MiXCR, one entry per CDR3 protein. The table includes approximately 200,000 distinct CDR3 sequences, approximately 16% detected once. J gave up 5 bases and V 6 bases, and 5 bases lay outside the gene matches. Germline V gives CDR1 DFQATT, CDR2 SNEGSKA (reference sequence). The CDR3 loop spans 12 amino acids. Overall study findings and caveats: Most thyroid clonotypes expanded above 0.001 appeared in blood too.

This TCR was recovered from a man aged 40-50 years with Graves' hyperthyroidism. The sample consisted of blood. The chain uses TRBV20-1 and TRBJ1-2, with 8 bases that match TRBD1. CDR3 DNA sequence: TGCAGTGCCCAGGGGGCGAGGTATGGCTACACCTTC. Translating gives CSAQGARYGYTF.